The 6 T cell receptor beta chains presented below share a single source sample, sequenced in a study of blood T cells in healthy people across ages (dated by TCRdb to about 2015). To prepare the library, 5' RACE was applied. Sequencing was carried out with an Illumina HiSeq 2500. A second PCR of about 6 to 11 cycles was performed with a sample-barcoded 5' primer and a J-beta primer mix. The public reads were run again by TCRdb, first through fastp at Q25 and then through MiXCR, and only productive beta chains were kept. Each record represents a unique CDR3 protein, reported with the most common genes and DNA among its rows. Across this sample there are some 790,000 distinct CDR3 sequences, with around 28% seen only once. Roughly 17% of the sample rests with the top ten. Sequenced material: blood. The receptors here all came from a woman aged 80 or over in good health.

This clonotype occurred many times. This chain joins TRBV15 and TRBJ2-5, with D possibly being TRBD1 (5 bases). Per germline, CDR1 LNHNV and CDR2 YYDKDF (reference sequence). V was pared by 0 bases and J by 7 bases, with 12 bases between. The CDR3 is 14 residues long. DNA of the CDR3: TGTGCCACCAGCAGAGAAACGACAGTACGGACCCAGTACTTC. Protein: CATSRETTVRTQYF.

This clonotype has just one count. The chain recombines TRBV10-3 with TRBJ1-2, with 10 bases fitting TRBD1. J was trimmed by 5 bases and V by 4 bases; bases with no gene match: 10. This CDR3 spans 16 amino acids. The V gene's germline CDR1 is ENHRY and CDR2 SYGVKD. The CDR3 DNA is TGTGCCATCAGTGGGACCGGGACAGGGGAGACTTATGGCTACACCTTC. It is translated as CAISGTGTGETYGYTF.

This clonotype has at least ten counts. V and J are TRBV12-3 or TRBV12-4 and TRBJ2-6; D is ambiguous. V lost 0 bases, J lost 4 bases, and 4 bases lay in between. There are 14 residues in the CDR3. CDR3 nucleotides: TGTGCCAGCAGTTTAGCGGTCGGGGCCAACGTCCTGACTTTC. It translates to CASSLAVGANVLTF.

The V gene is TRBV4-3, the J gene TRBJ1-1; 8 bases match TRBD1. This CDR3 contains 14 residues. The germline V gene encodes CDR1 LGHNA and CDR2 YSLEER. Trimming at V came to 2 bases and at J to 4 bases, leaving 3 bases not matched to a gene. As DNA, the CDR3 is TGCGCCAGCAGCCAATCAGGGGGCGGCACTGAAGCTTTCTTT. Its translation is CASSQSGGGTEAFF.

The rearrangement joins TRBV6-5 to TRBJ2-5; 9 bases line up with TRBD2. The CDR3 runs to 16 residues. The germline CDR1 and CDR2 sequences are MNHEY and SVGAGI. Trimming removed 2 bases from V and 4 bases from J; junction bases left unmatched: 8. The CDR3 region has the DNA TGTGCCAGCAGTTACGAGAGTAGCGGGAGCGGAGAGACCCAGTACTTC. The encoded protein is CASSYESSGSGETQYF.

This clonotype came up many times. The V call is TRBV28, the J call TRBJ1-2; no clear D. This CDR3 comprises 11 residues. Trimming pared 5 bases from V and 5 bases from J, leaving 6 bases between. Germline V gives CDR1 MDHEN, CDR2 SYDVKM. In DNA form, the CDR3 reads TGTGCCAGCAGTGTTAGTTATGGCTACACCTTC. Protein: CASSVSYGYTF.